This entry features one TCR beta chain sequence. Its antigen is as yet unknown. In the PCR, 60 Vbeta and 13 Jbeta primers were used. Assay used: immunoSEQ multiplex PCR; TCRdb lists only in-frame clones, some missing. The repertoire includes 130,000 to 150,000 clones, around 77% of them detected once, and 2.2% sits in the top ten. This sample was included in a study of cytomegalovirus exposure and HLA in healthy donors. Study-wide context: An analysis done earlier identified some 120 million unique TCR beta sequences from approximately 180 million T cells. Findings and limits, study-wide: Among the most significant clusters, several appeared linked to common viral pathogens in a later analysis. Some V segments, including TRBV6-2 and TRBV6-3, were excluded as indistinguishable.

The CDR3 runs 16 residues. Germline CDR1 and CDR2: GTSNPN and SVGIG (reference sequence). The trim removed 0 bases at V and 10 bases at J, leaving 11 bases unmatched. The sample taken for sequencing was PBMCs. This TCR was sampled from a man aged 25 to 45 in good health and CMV-seronegative. V gene TRBV30 combines with J gene TRBJ1-6, with 8 bases fitting TRBD1. The CDR3 loop is CAWSVRTGRPLSPLHF. CDR3 sequence (DNA): TGTGCCTGGAGTGTACGGACAGGGCGTCCTCTCTCACCCCTCCACTTT. The variable domain in full, completed from reference TRBV30 and TRBJ1-6, reads SQTIHQWPATLVQPVGSPLSLECTVEGTSNPNLYWYRQAAGRGLQLLFYSVGIGQISSEVPQNLSASRPQDRQFILSSKKLLLSDSGFYLCAWSVRTGRPLSPLHFGNGTRLTVT.